The source of this T cell receptor beta chain is a study of cytomegalovirus exposure and HLA in healthy donors. CDR1 SNHLY and CDR2 FYNNEI come from the germline V gene. The CDR3 covers 14 residues. Between the trimmed V and J ends, which lost 7 bases and 1 base, there was a span of 14 bases. The PCR ran on 60 Vbeta and 13 Jbeta primers. Some clones are missing from TCRdb's copy, which holds only in-frame ones; the method was immunoSEQ multiplex PCR. The table lists around 130,000 clones, 80% of them singletons. The chain employs TRBV2 and TRBJ2-7, with D perhaps matching TRBD2 (6 bases). This receptor was taken from a man aged 35 to 55 in good health and CMV-seronegative. Sequenced material: PBMCs. Here the CDR3 reads CASKEGRTSYEQYF. The CDR3 nucleotides read TGTGCCAGCAAGGAGGGCAGGACTTCCTACGAGCAGTACTTC.